This T cell receptor (beta chain) was recorded in a study of OX40 agonist ivuxolimab in advanced cancers. The V segment lost 3 bases and the J segment 4 bases; nucleotides outside the gene matches: 2. In germline, CDR1 is SGHTA, CDR2 FQGTGA. The CDR3 contains 15 residues. The protocol was immunoSEQ multiplex PCR, while the TCRdb copy is restricted to in-frame clones and leaves out a portion. The data show about 120,000 clones, with 93% seen just once and approximately 0.15% held by the top ten. The input for sequencing was CD4+ or CD8+ T cells sorted from blood, taken in a trial of the OX40 agonist ivuxolimab. The chain carries TRBV7-3 and TRBJ2-1, with 11 bases identical to TRBD2. The clonotype originates from an adult with an advanced solid tumor such as melanoma, head and neck, liver or kidney cancer. The CDR3 nucleotides read TGTGCCAGCAGCTTGACTAGCGGGGTTTACAATGAGCAGTTCTTC. Amino acids: CASSLTSGVYNEQFF.